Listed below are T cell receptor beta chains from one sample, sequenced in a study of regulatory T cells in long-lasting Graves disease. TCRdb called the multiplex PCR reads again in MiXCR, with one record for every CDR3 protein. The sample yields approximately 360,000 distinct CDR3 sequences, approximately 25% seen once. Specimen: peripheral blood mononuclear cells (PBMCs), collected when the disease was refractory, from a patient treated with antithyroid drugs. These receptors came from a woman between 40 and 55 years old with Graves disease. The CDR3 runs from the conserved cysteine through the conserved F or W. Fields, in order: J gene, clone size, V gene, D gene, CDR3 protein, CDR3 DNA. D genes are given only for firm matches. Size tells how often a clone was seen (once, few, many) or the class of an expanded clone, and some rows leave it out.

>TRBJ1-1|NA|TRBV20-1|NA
CSASSGRNTEAFF
TGCAGTGCTAGTTCAGGGCGGAACACTGAAGCTTTCTTT
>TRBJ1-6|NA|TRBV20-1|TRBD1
CSAIRGQESSVGYNSPLHF
TGCAGTGCGATCCGAGGACAGGAATCGTCAGTAGGCTATAATTCACCCCTCCACTTT
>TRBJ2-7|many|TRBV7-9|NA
CASSLNRAYEQYF
TGTGCCAGCAGCTTAAACAGAGCCTACGAGCAGTACTTC
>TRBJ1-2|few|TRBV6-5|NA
CASSYSFSSNYGYTF
TGTGCCAGCAGTTACTCCTTTTCTTCTAACTATGGCTACACCTTC
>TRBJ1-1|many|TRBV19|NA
CASGGGGAEAFF
TGTGCCAGTGGTGGGGGAGGCGCTGAAGCTTTCTTT
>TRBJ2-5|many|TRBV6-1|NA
CATGQIETQYF
TGTGCCACCGGACAGATAGAGACCCAGTACTTC
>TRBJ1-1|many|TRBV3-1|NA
CASSQVAGMNTEAFF
TGTGCCAGCAGCCAAGTAGCCGGGATGAACACTGAAGCTTTCTTT
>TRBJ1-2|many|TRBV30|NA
CAGSGSNYGYTF
TGTGCAGGGAGTGGATCTAACTATGGCTACACCTTC
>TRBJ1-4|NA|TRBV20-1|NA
CSARDGTFEKLFF
TGCAGTGCTAGAGACGGGACGTTTGAAAAACTGTTTTTT
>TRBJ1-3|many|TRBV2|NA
CASRAGVSGNTIYF
TGTGCCAGCAGGGCGGGGGTCTCTGGAAACACCATATATTTT
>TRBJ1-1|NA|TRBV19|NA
CASSIRQGGTEAFF
TGTGCCAGTAGTATTCGGCAGGGAGGCACTGAAGCTTTCTTT
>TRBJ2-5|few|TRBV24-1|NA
CATSDYREEETQYF
TGTGCCACCAGTGATTACCGGGAAGAAGAGACCCAGTACTTC
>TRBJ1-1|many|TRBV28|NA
CASSLYTPTGHSPMNTEAFF
TGTGCCAGCAGTTTATATACCCCGACAGGCCACAGTCCCATGAACACTGAAGCTTTCTTT
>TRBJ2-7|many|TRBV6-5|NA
CASSLGGVGEQYF
TGTGCCAGCAGTTTAGGAGGAGTCGGCGAGCAGTACTTC
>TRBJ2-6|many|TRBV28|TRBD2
CASSPLGGVVRGANVLTF
TGTGCCAGCAGCCCGCTGGGGGGGGTTGTGAGAGGGGCCAACGTCCTGACTTTC
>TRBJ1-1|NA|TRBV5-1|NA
CASSLGGSVRAEAFF
TGCGCCAGCAGCTTGGGGGGGAGTGTACGGGCTGAAGCTTTCTTT
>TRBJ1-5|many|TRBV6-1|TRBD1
CASSVGDREVRPQHF
TGTGCCAGCAGTGTCGGGGACAGAGAAGTGAGGCCCCAGCATTTT
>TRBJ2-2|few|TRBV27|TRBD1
CASSPWTGWNTGELFF
TGTGCCAGCAGTCCTTGGACAGGGTGGAACACCGGGGAGCTGTTTTTT
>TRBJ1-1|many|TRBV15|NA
CATSRDEPPGRSTEAFF
TGTGCCACCAGCAGAGATGAGCCCCCGGGACGGAGCACTGAAGCTTTCTTT
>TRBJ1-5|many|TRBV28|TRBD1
CASSYDYRGNQPQHF
TGTGCCAGCAGCTACGACTACAGGGGGAATCAGCCCCAGCATTTT
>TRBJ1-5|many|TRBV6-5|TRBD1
CASSYSGTANQPQHF
TGTGCCAGCAGTTACTCCGGGACAGCAAATCAGCCCCAGCATTTT
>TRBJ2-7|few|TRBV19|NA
CASSIPGKTTSYEQYF
TGTGCCAGTAGTATCCCAGGCAAAACGACCTCCTACGAGCAGTACTTC
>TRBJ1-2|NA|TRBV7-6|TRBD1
CASSPTQGKGYTF
TGTGCCAGCAGCCCGACACAGGGGAAGGGCTACACCTTC
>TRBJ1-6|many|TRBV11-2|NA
CASSGELYNSPLHF
TGTGCCAGCTCCGGCGAACTTTATAATTCACCCCTCCACTTT
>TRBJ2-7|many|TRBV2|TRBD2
CASSDYGGSSYEQYF
TGTGCCAGCAGTGATTACGGGGGGAGCTCCTACGAGCAGTACTTC
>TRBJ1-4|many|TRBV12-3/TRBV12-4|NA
CASTGTRGEKLFF
TGTGCCAGCACCGGGACCCGGGGGGAAAAACTGTTTTTT
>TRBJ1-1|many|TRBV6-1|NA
CASSQSGDTEAFF
TGTGCCAGCAGTCAGTCCGGGGACACTGAAGCTTTCTTT
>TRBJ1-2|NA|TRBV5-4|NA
CASSLPQSSGTGTRFRYGYTF
TGTGCCAGCAGCTTGCCTCAGTCCTCCGGGACCGGGACAAGATTTCGCTATGGCTACACCTTC
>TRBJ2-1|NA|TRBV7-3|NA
CASSFGSSSYNEQFF
TGTGCCAGCAGCTTTGGCTCGAGCTCCTACAATGAGCAGTTCTTC
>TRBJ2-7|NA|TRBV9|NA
CASSVGRRGQRESLDEQYF
TGTGCCAGCAGCGTTGGACGCCGGGGACAGCGGGAGTCTCTCGACGAGCAGTACTTC
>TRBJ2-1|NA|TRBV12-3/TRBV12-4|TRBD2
CASRSPSGSSYNEQFF
TGTGCCAGCAGAAGCCCTAGCGGGAGCTCCTACAATGAGCAGTTCTTC
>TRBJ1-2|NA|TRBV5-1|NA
CASSLDAGNAFADGYTF
TGCGCCAGCAGCTTGGATGCGGGGAACGCGTTCGCAGATGGCTACACCTTC
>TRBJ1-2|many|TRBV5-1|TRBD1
CASSIGQGGYGYTF
TGCGCCAGCAGCATAGGACAGGGCGGCTATGGCTACACCTTC
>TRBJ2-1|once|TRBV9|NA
CASSVDPRGRVSYNEQFF
TGTGCCAGCAGCGTAGACCCTAGGGGCAGGGTCTCCTACAATGAGCAGTTCTTC
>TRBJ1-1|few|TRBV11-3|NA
CASSQEGVLGGGTEAFF
TGTGCCAGCAGCCAGGAAGGTGTCTTGGGAGGAGGCACTGAAGCTTTCTTT
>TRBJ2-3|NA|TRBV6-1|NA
CASSTAEDTQYF
TGTGCCAGCAGCACCGCGGAGGATACGCAGTATTTT
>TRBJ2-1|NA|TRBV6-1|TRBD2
CASSDSGTPSNEQFF
TGTGCCAGCAGTGATAGCGGGACCCCGAGCAATGAGCAGTTCTTC
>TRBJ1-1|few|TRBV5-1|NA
CASSLGKWQPNTEAFF
TGCGCCAGCAGCTTGGGGAAGTGGCAGCCGAACACTGAAGCTTTCTTT
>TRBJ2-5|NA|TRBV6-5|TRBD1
CASSYSVNDRGRETQYF
TGTGCCAGCAGTTACTCAGTAAACGACAGGGGGCGCGAGACCCAGTACTTC
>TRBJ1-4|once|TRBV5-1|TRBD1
CASSYETGPTEKLFF
TGCGCCAGCAGCTACGAGACAGGGCCAACTGAAAAACTGTTTTTT
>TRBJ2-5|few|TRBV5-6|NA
CASSRGRSAWGTQYF
TGTGCCAGCAGCCGGGGGAGGAGCGCATGGGGGACCCAGTACTTC
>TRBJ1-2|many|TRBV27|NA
CASSLFPRGYGYTF
TGTGCCAGCAGTTTATTTCCCAGGGGCTATGGCTACACCTTC
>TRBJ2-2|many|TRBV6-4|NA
CASSEPGTRVVGELFF
TGTGCCAGCAGTGAACCCGGGACCAGGGTAGTCGGGGAGCTGTTTTTT
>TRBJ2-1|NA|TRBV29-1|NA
CSVEVLGLYNEQFF
TGCAGCGTTGAAGTCCTTGGACTCTACAATGAGCAGTTCTTC
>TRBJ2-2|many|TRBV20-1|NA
CSANRETGELFF
TGCAGTGCTAACAGGGAAACCGGGGAGCTGTTTTTT
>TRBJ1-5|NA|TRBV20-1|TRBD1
CSASAGTAANQPQHF
TGCAGTGCTAGTGCCGGGACAGCCGCTAATCAGCCCCAGCATTTT
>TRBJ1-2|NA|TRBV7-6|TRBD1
CASSLTSGTGNGYTF
TGTGCCAGCAGTCTCACTTCGGGGACAGGGAATGGCTACACCTTC
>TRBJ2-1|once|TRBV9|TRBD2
CASSVERRGVSYNEQFF
TGTGCCAGCAGCGTAGAAAGGCGGGGGGTCTCCTACAATGAGCAGTTCTTC
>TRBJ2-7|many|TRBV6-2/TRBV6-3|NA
CASSYLQGLSYEQYF
TGTGCCAGCAGTTATTTACAGGGACTTAGCTACGAGCAGTACTTC
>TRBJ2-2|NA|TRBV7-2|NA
CASSLSENTGELFF
TGTGCCAGCAGCTTATCGGAAAACACCGGGGAGCTGTTTTTT
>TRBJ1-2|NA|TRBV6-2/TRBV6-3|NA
CASSNPLGGVTF
TGTGCCAGCAGTAACCCCCTGGGAGGGGTAACCTTC
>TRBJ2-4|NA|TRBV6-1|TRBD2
CASSAKLAGGNIQYF
TGTGCCAGCAGTGCAAAACTAGCGGGAGGAAACATTCAGTACTTC
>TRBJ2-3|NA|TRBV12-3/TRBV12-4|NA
CASSLGMTDTQYF
TGTGCCAGCAGTTTAGGTATGACAGATACGCAGTATTTT
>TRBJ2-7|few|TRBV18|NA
CASSPGLFYEQYF
TGTGCCAGCTCACCTGGACTCTTCTACGAGCAGTACTTC